The 17 T cell receptor beta chains in this list originate from one sample, sequenced in a study of identical twins. TCRdb analysed the 5' RACE reads with MiXCR anew, one entry per CDR3 protein. The data show 400,000 to 500,000 distinct CDR3 sequences, with under 20% seen just once and 12% held by the top ten. Sequencing was performed on naive T cells sorted from blood. The receptors come from a man aged 45-65 years in good health.

The rearrangement uses TRBV6-5 and TRBJ2-3; 8 bases align to TRBD2. The germline V gene has CDR1 MNHEY and CDR2 SVGAGI. This CDR3 region has 17 residues. V shed 0 bases, J shed 5 bases, and the junction held 10 bases outside the gene matches. DNA for the CDR3: TGTGCCAGCAGTTACTCGATAATAAGCGGGGGAGGAGATACGCAGTATTTT. Protein sequence: CASSYSIISGGGDTQYF.

The chain combines TRBV29-1 with TRBJ2-6; no firm D call. CDR1 and CDR2 from the germline V gene are SQVTM and ANQGSEA. V lost 4 bases and J lost 3, with 4 bases in between. This CDR3 contains 12 residues. The CDR3 protein is CSVVSGANVLTF. The CDR3 region has the DNA TGCAGCGTTGTAAGTGGGGCCAACGTCCTGACTTTC.

A few counts support this clonotype. The chain joins TRBV10-3 to TRBJ2-4; the match to TRBD2 covers 16 bases. CDR1 and CDR2 from the germline V gene are ENHRY and SYGVKD. The V gene end was trimmed by 10 bases and the J gene end by 3 bases; junction bases not matched to a gene: 9. This CDR3 is 17 amino acids long. CDR3 bases: TGTGCCACCTCGGGACTAGCGGGGGGGCAGGACAAAAACATTCAGTACTTC. This translates into CATSGLAGGQDKNIQYF.

This clonotype was seen ten or more times. The V call is TRBV5-5, the J call TRBJ2-1; D may be TRBD2 (5 bases). The CDR3 extends over 15 amino acids. CDR1 is SGHKS, CDR2 YYEKEE, per germline (reference sequence). Trimming shortened V by 0 bases and J by 6 bases, and 13 bases separated the two germline ends. CDR3 amino acids: CASSLGVGAGNEQFF. The CDR3 DNA reads as TGTGCCAGCAGCTTGGGTGTCGGTGCGGGCAATGAGCAGTTCTTC.

V is TRBV10-3 and J is TRBJ2-3; 7 bases align to TRBD1. V trimming: 6 bases; J trimming: 6 bases; junction bases outside the gene matches: 15. CDR1 ENHRY and CDR2 SYGVKD come from the germline V gene. This CDR3 region has 16 residues. CDR3 residues: CAISQGQDPTWDTQYF. CDR3 coding DNA: TGTGCCATCAGCCAAGGACAGGATCCAACCTGGGATACGCAGTATTTT.

The V call is TRBV11-2, the J call TRBJ1-1, with 9 bases aligning to TRBD1. CDR1 is SGHAT and CDR2 is FQNNGV in the germline V gene. The CDR3 consists of 15 residues. V shed 7 bases and J 0 bases; nucleotides not matched to a gene: 6. The CDR3 spells CASKRQGVLNTEAFF. The CDR3, as DNA: TGTGCCAGCAAGAGACAGGGGGTATTGAACACTGAAGCTTTCTTT.

The chain combines TRBV29-1 with TRBJ2-7, with 7 bases identical to TRBD2. Germline loops: CDR1 SQVTM, CDR2 ANQGSEA. V dropped 4 bases and J dropped 2; count of bases not matched to a gene: 8. There are 14 residues in the CDR3. The CDR3 protein is CSVVGGSRPYEQYF. In nucleotides, the CDR3 is TGCAGCGTTGTGGGGGGGAGTCGCCCCTACGAGCAGTACTTC.

This clonotype was observed a handful of times. The chain combines TRBV20-1 with TRBJ2-7; 8 bases fit TRBD2. The CDR3 runs 15 residues. V shed 0 bases, J shed 0 bases, and the junction held 4 bases outside the gene matches. Germline CDR1 DFQATT, CDR2 SNEGSKA (reference sequence). The CDR3 bases are TGCAGTGCTAGAGATCCCGGGACTAGCTCCTACGAGCAGTACTTC. It translates to CSARDPGTSSYEQYF.

The chain employs TRBV29-1 and TRBJ1-2; 9 bases agree with TRBD1. The ends lost 7 bases at V and 4 bases at J; junction bases unmatched: 10. The CDR3 covers 14 residues. Germline CDR1 is SQVTM and CDR2 is ANQGSEA. CDR3 DNA sequence: TGCAGCGGGGGGACAGGGAGATTGGGCTATGGCTACACCTTC. Translating gives CSGGTGRLGYGYTF.

The chain couples TRBV4-1 to TRBJ2-4; possible D gene TRBD1, 5 bases. Germline CDR1 reads MGHRA; CDR2 reads YSYEKL. This CDR3 comprises 17 residues. Deletions cut 4 bases from V and 0 bases from J, with 16 bases between. Here the CDR3 DNA reads TGCGCCAGCAGCCCCCTCTTGACAGCTCTAGCCAAAAACATTCAGTACTTC. It encodes CASSPLLTALAKNIQYF.

This clonotype was seen a handful of times. The chain has TRBV6-1 and TRBJ1-6, with 7 nucleotides matching TRBD1. Germline loops: CDR1 MNHNS, CDR2 SASEGT. The junction had 8 bases not matched to a gene; V was cut back by 6 bases and J by 0 bases. The CDR3 is 17 residues long. CDR3 DNA: TGTGCCAGCAGAGGAGGGGGCCGTGGCTCCTATAATTCACCCCTCCACTTT. This translates into CASRGGGRGSYNSPLHF.

This chain uses TRBV4-3 with TRBJ2-1; the D gene could be TRBD1 or TRBD2 (5 bases each). The CDR3 sequence is 16 residues long. Trimming removed 2 bases at V and 12 bases at J, with 23 bases between. Germline V gene data show CDR1 as LGHNA and CDR2 as YSLEER. The DNA of the CDR3 is TGCGCCAGCAGCCAACACTTCAAACCGGGACCCCTGGGGCAGTTCTTC. Its protein is CASSQHFKPGPLGQFF.

This clonotype was counted a few times. The chain combines TRBV20-1 with TRBJ2-1, with D perhaps matching TRBD1 or TRBD2 (6 bases each). V was cut by 3 bases and J by 5 bases, with 20 bases left in between. There are 16 residues in the CDR3. Germline CDR1 is DFQATT and CDR2 is SNEGSKA (reference sequence). The chain's CDR3 is CSASPVTRRGNNEQFF. The CDR3 nucleotides read TGCAGTGCTAGTCCCGTGACTAGAAGGGGGAACAATGAGCAGTTCTTC.

This clonotype was counted between two and nine times. The CDR3 DNA reads as TGTGCCAGCAGCCCCTTAGCGGGGGAAGGCCCCAATGAGCAGTTCTTC. Translated, it gives CASSPLAGEGPNEQFF. The chain is built from TRBV7-9 and TRBJ2-1, with 9 bases lining up with TRBD2. Germline CDR1 and CDR2: SEHNR and FQNEAQ (reference sequence). There are 16 residues in the CDR3. The trim removed 5 bases at V and 6 bases at J, leaving 11 bases unmatched.

The V gene is TRBV20-1, the J gene TRBJ2-2; weak D call: TRBD2 (5 bases). CDR1 and CDR2 (germline): DFQATT, SNEGSKA (reference sequence). The CDR3 length is 15 residues. Trimming cost V 6 bases and J 7 bases, with 21 bases left between them. CDR3 DNA sequence: TGCAGTGCCGGTCACCCCGTGGGAGTGGACGGGGAGCTGTTTTTT. Translated, it gives CSAGHPVGVDGELFF.

This clonotype was observed many times. The chain links TRBV20-1 to TRBJ2-1, with TRBD2 matching over 8 bases. V was clipped by 3 bases and J by 3 bases; unmatched bases: 7. Germline V lookup: CDR1 DFQATT, CDR2 SNEGSKA (reference sequence). This CDR3 has 15 amino acids. CDR3 sequence: CSASTRGAYYNEQFF. DNA of the CDR3: TGCAGTGCTAGTACGCGGGGGGCCTACTACAATGAGCAGTTCTTC.

This chain connects TRBV28 to TRBJ2-1; a possible D gene is TRBD1 (6 bases). CDR1 is MDHEN and CDR2 is SYDVKM in the germline V gene. Trimming took off 5 bases at V and 15 bases at J, with 17 bases between the two ends. This CDR3 has 12 residues. The CDR3 DNA reads TGTGCCAGCAGTCCAGTTGGGGGCCTGGGGTTCTTC. This encodes CASSPVGGLGFF.